Listed below are T cell receptor beta chains from one sample, sequenced in a study of blood T cell repertoires in COVID-19. The table came from immunoSEQ multiplex PCR; TCRdb's copy has only in-frame clones and leaves some out. The sample lists roughly 100,000 clones, around four fifths occurring once. The sample was peripheral blood. The source is a woman aged 80 or over with acute or convalescent COVID-19. Both conserved end residues are part of each CDR3. The D gene is left open where the match is weak. The size entry is marked missing in some rows and otherwise reads once, few, many or a size class.

V: TRBV9
size: .
J: TRBJ2-5
D: .
CDR3: CASSARISRGQETQYF
DNA: TGTGCCAGCAGCGCCCGGATTAGTAGAGGTCAAGAGACCCAGTACTTC

V: TRBV11-2
size: .
J: TRBJ2-2
D: .
CDR3: CASSLDATKTGELFF
DNA: TGTGCCAGCAGCTTAGATGCGACAAAAACCGGGGAGCTGTTTTTT

V: TRBV28
size: .
J: TRBJ1-2
D: TRBD1
CDR3: CASTYRGLYGYTF
DNA: TGTGCCAGCACATACAGGGGGCTCTATGGCTACACCTTC

V: TRBV7-2
size: .
J: TRBJ2-7
D: TRBD2
CDR3: CASSPSTSATYEQYF
DNA: TGTGCCAGCAGCCCTTCCACTAGCGCGACCTACGAGCAGTACTTC

V: TRBV5-4
size: .
J: TRBJ2-2
D: TRBD1
CDR3: CASSRGQLGNTGELFF
DNA: TGTGCCAGCAGCCGGGGACAGTTGGGGAACACCGGGGAGCTGTTTTTT

V: TRBV19
size: .
J: TRBJ2-1
D: .
CDR3: CASNPGTLINEQFF
DNA: TGTGCCAGCAATCCCGGGACACTCATCAATGAGCAGTTCTTC

V: TRBV7-9
size: .
J: TRBJ1-1
D: TRBD1
CDR3: CASSDRAGWNTEAFF
DNA: TGTGCCAGCAGCGACAGGGCGGGGTGGAACACTGAAGCTTTCTTT

V: TRBV11-2
size: once
J: TRBJ2-7
D: .
CDR3: CASSLLEGYYEQYF
DNA: TGTGCCAGCAGCCTCCTAGAGGGATACTACGAGCAGTACTTC

V: TRBV9
size: .
J: TRBJ2-5
D: .
CDR3: CASSVGSPRGAGETQYF
DNA: TGTGCCAGCAGCGTAGGTTCTCCCAGAGGGGCGGGGGAGACCCAGTACTTC

V: TRBV5-5
size: .
J: TRBJ2-1
D: .
CDR3: CASSLGAHSYNEQFF
DNA: TGTGCCAGCAGCTTGGGGGCACATTCCTACAATGAGCAGTTCTTC

V: TRBV6-5
size: .
J: TRBJ2-7
D: .
CDR3: CATRLTGNHEQYF
DNA: TGTGCCACCCGGTTGACGGGGAACCACGAGCAGTACTTC

V: TRBV5-1
size: .
J: TRBJ2-1
D: .
CDR3: CASSLQAEPYNEQFF
DNA: TGCGCCAGCAGCTTACAAGCGGAGCCCTACAATGAGCAGTTCTTC

V: TRBV20-1
size: once
J: TRBJ1-4
D: TRBD1
CDR3: CSASIGGMDEKLFF
DNA: TGCAGTGCTAGTATAGGGGGCATGGATGAAAAACTGTTTTTT

V: TRBV29-1
size: .
J: TRBJ2-3
D: .
CDR3: CSVETPRGNTDTQYF
DNA: TGCAGCGTTGAAACCCCGCGGGGAAACACAGATACGCAGTATTTT

V: TRBV30
size: few
J: TRBJ1-3
D: TRBD1
CDR3: CAWRLRDSRRSGNTIYF
DNA: TGTGCCTGGAGGCTCCGGGACAGCCGCCGCTCTGGAAACACCATATATTTT

V: TRBV9
size: .
J: TRBJ2-7
D: .
CDR3: CASSTGTAGEQYF
DNA: TGTGCCAGCAGCACCGGGACAGCGGGTGAGCAGTACTTC

V: TRBV19
size: .
J: TRBJ2-1
D: .
CDR3: CASSIRGGDNEQFF
DNA: TGTGCCAGTAGTATACGGGGCGGGGACAATGAGCAGTTCTTC

V: TRBV28
size: .
J: TRBJ1-5
D: TRBD1
CDR3: CASWDRGWDQPQHF
DNA: TGTGCCAGCTGGGACAGGGGGTGGGATCAGCCCCAGCATTTT

V: TRBV30
size: few
J: TRBJ1-1
D: .
CDR3: CAWTKGGNTEAFF
DNA: TGTGCCTGGACCAAAGGGGGGAACACTGAAGCTTTCTTT

V: TRBV5-5
size: .
J: TRBJ1-1
D: TRBD1
CDR3: CASRLQGDTEAFF
DNA: TGTGCCAGCAGGTTACAGGGGGACACTGAAGCTTTCTTT

V: TRBV28
size: .
J: TRBJ2-1
D: TRBD2
CDR3: CASSSPGSGREGEQFF
DNA: TGTGCCAGCAGTTCCCCGGGTAGCGGGAGGGAAGGTGAGCAGTTCTTC

V: TRBV9
size: .
J: TRBJ2-3
D: TRBD2
CDR3: CASSVYLAGGTQYF
DNA: TGTGCCAGCAGCGTATACCTAGCGGGGGGTACGCAGTATTTT

V: TRBV7-2
size: few
J: TRBJ2-7
D: TRBD2
CDR3: CASSLAGTSGYEQYF
DNA: TGTGCCAGCAGCTTAGCCGGGACTAGCGGCTACGAGCAGTACTTC

V: TRBV5-4
size: .
J: TRBJ2-3
D: TRBD2
CDR3: CASSTTLAGATDTQYF
DNA: TGTGCCAGCAGCACTACACTAGCGGGAGCCACAGATACGCAGTATTTT

V: TRBV6-5
size: .
J: TRBJ1-4
D: TRBD1
CDR3: CASSSRQGNNKLFF
DNA: TGTGCCAGCAGTTCCCGACAGGGAAATAATAAACTGTTTTTT

V: TRBV27
size: .
J: TRBJ1-1
D: .
CDR3: CASSSLLIARRAFF
DNA: TGTGCCAGCAGTTCCCTGCTCATTGCCCGGCGGGCTTTCTTT

V: TRBV12-3/TRBV12-4
size: .
J: TRBJ1-2
D: .
CDR3: CASSFRRGGYTF
DNA: TGTGCCAGCAGTTTTCGGAGGGGTGGCTACACCTTC

V: TRBV10-3
size: .
J: TRBJ2-5
D: TRBD1
CDR3: CATSPTGVSSQETQYF
DNA: TGTGCCACCTCACCGACAGGGGTCTCCTCCCAAGAGACCCAGTACTTC

V: TRBV5-1
size: .
J: TRBJ1-4
D: TRBD1
CDR3: CASSPGTEGEKLFF
DNA: TGCGCCAGCAGCCCCGGGACAGAAGGTGAAAAACTGTTTTTT

V: TRBV2
size: .
J: TRBJ1-1
D: .
CDR3: CASGFTENTEAFF
DNA: TGTGCCAGCGGATTTACAGAGAACACTGAAGCTTTCTTT

V: TRBV7-9
size: many
J: TRBJ2-7
D: TRBD1
CDR3: CASSAGTGLYEQYF
DNA: TGTGCCAGCAGCGCCGGGACAGGATTATACGAGCAGTACTTC

V: TRBV24-1
size: few
J: TRBJ1-2
D: TRBD1
CDR3: CATSPIGTRRGPNYGYTF
DNA: TGTGCCACCAGTCCGATAGGGACAAGGAGGGGGCCGAACTATGGCTACACCTTC

V: TRBV12-2
size: .
J: TRBJ2-3
D: .
CDR3: CASRLAETFRYTDTQYF
DNA: TGTGCAAGTCGCTTAGCGGAGACTTTTCGTTACACAGATACGCAGTATTTT

V: TRBV4-2
size: once
J: TRBJ1-5
D: TRBD1
CDR3: CASSQDGQGKDNQPQHF
DNA: TGTGCCAGCAGCCAAGACGGACAGGGTAAGGACAATCAGCCCCAGCATTTT

V: TRBV7-2
size: .
J: TRBJ1-2
D: TRBD1
CDR3: CASSLGGTGFNYGYTF
DNA: TGTGCCAGCAGCTTAGGCGGGACAGGTTTTAACTATGGCTACACCTTC

V: TRBV5-8
size: .
J: TRBJ2-7
D: TRBD1
CDR3: CASTLGTGGYEQYF
DNA: TGTGCCAGCACGCTGGGGACAGGGGGCTACGAGCAGTACTTC

V: TRBV6-5
size: .
J: TRBJ1-3
D: .
CDR3: CASSQGGAAGNTIYF
DNA: TGTGCCAGCAGCCAAGGGGGGGCGGCTGGAAACACCATATATTTT

V: TRBV5-1
size: once
J: TRBJ1-2
D: .
CDR3: CASSDSNYGYTF
DNA: TGCGCCAGCAGCGACAGTAACTATGGCTACACCTTC

V: TRBV24-1
size: .
J: TRBJ1-4
D: TRBD1
CDR3: CATSGESGGVEEKLFF
DNA: TGTGCCACCAGTGGGGAATCAGGGGGCGTTGAAGAAAAACTGTTTTTT

V: TRBV7-2
size: .
J: TRBJ1-2
D: .
CDR3: CASRGGTTNYGYTF
DNA: TGTGCCAGCAGGGGGGGGACCACTAACTATGGCTACACCTTC

V: TRBV5-1
size: few
J: TRBJ1-2
D: TRBD1
CDR3: CASSLAPLGMDRGNGYTF
DNA: TGCGCCAGCAGCTTGGCCCCTCTAGGGATGGACAGGGGTAATGGCTACACCTTC

V: TRBV28
size: few
J: TRBJ1-5
D: TRBD1
CDR3: CASSPPGQGRGQPQHF
DNA: TGTGCCAGCAGTCCTCCGGGACAGGGGAGAGGACAGCCCCAGCATTTT